This T cell receptor beta chain was captured in a study of shared clonotypes between healthy human individuals. Study-wide results and limits: Clonotype sharing levels among donors were expected to vary with sequencing depth.

TCRdb's copy holds only in-frame clones and misses some; the assay was immunoSEQ multiplex PCR. This sample has about 800,000 clones, with approximately 97% found just once. Points on this clone: Its target is unknown. This same CDR3 is encoded by further DNA sequences in the sample.

Trimming took off 2 bases at V and 2 bases at J, with 10 bases between the two ends. Germline loops: CDR1 MDHEN, CDR2 SYDVKM. The CDR3 extends over 15 amino acids. CD45RO-negative CD8 cells positively selected for CCR7 made up the naive population, which excluded terminally differentiated effector memory CD45RA+ cells. This chain uses TRBV28 with TRBJ1-5; D is perhaps TRBD1 (5 bases). The receptor comes from a man aged 25-45 years in good health. Sequencing was done on a sample of naive CD8+ T cells sorted from blood. The CDR3 bases are TGTGCCAGCAGTTTAAGCAGGGTGGGCAATCAGCCCCAGCATTTT. It is translated as CASSLSRVGNQPQHF.